This TCR beta chain was recorded in a study of regulatory T cells in long-lasting Graves disease (dated by TCRdb to 2020 to 2023). With respect to the entire study: To count as having persistent Graves' disease, a patient had to have received antithyroid drug treatment for over 5 years with TSH receptor autoantibodies remaining persistently positive. A total of roughly 35 samples underwent TCR sequencing: about 13 from persistent and about 20 from newly diagnosed Graves' disease patients. The study was conducted in China and was registered as a clinical trial. Persistent Graves' disease patients were compared with newly diagnosed Graves' disease patients by peripheral blood TCR sequencing and RNA sequencing. In the clinical cohort, patients with persistent Graves' disease had used antithyroid drugs for an average of roughly 10 years.

The library was produced with multiplex PCR. Sequencing took place on an Illumina HiSeq 4000. TCR beta libraries were built with iRepertoire HTBI primers and Arm-PCR amplification of CDR3 regions. Before sequencing, the PCR products underwent gel purification. In the original analysis: Across samples, 60 to 75 TRBV and 14 TRBJ segments were identified and used for gene usage analysis of CDR3 amino acid clonotypes. COPE and FqMerger were used to merge filtered high-quality paired reads into contigs. Contigs were aligned with BLAST to IMGT TRBV, TRBD and TRBJ reference genes, and CDR3 was defined per IMGT. Any clonotype with a frequency above 0.1% was counted as a highly expanded clone. Repertoire diversity was measured by Shannon entropy, and V-J evenness by the Gini coefficient. Public clonotypes were defined as clonotypes shared by more than one individual. Using fastp at Q25 and MiXCR, TCRdb reprocessed the public reads and kept productive beta chains. Duplicate CDR3 protein sequences are folded into a single record with the most common DNA and genes. For this entry, the V and J calls and clone size follow TCRdb and not the study's own pipeline. For this sample there are approximately 400,000 distinct CDR3 sequences; around 20% appear just once. About 20% of the sample goes to the ten largest clones.

Overall results and qualifications from the work: Persistent patients shared more public clonotypes among themselves (2,741) than newly diagnosed patients did (more than 950). Only the TCR beta chain was sequenced and analyzed. Compared with newly diagnosed patients, persistent Graves' disease patients had lower TCR Shannon entropy and fewer highly expanded clones, which suggests clonal expansion. The small sample size was acknowledged by the authors as a limitation that may reduce accuracy. Because the primary lesion, thyroid tissue, could not be accessed, the study looked at peripheral blood alone. Persistent disease showed preferential use of TRBV28, TRBJ1-2 and TRBJ2-5, whereas newly diagnosed disease favored TRBV20-1 and TRBJ2-1.

This clonotype appeared many times. What antigen it recognizes has not been identified. No much larger clone is present one base from it, and per-base qualities are unavailable. The CDR3 measures 12 amino acids from cysteine to phenylalanine. Only the CDR3 portion is preserved as DNA: 36 bases, with reading frame beginning at the first base. The V end loses 2 bases and the J end loses 5 bases, and a stretch of 7 bases separates them. Per the publication, the time point label means: persistent/refractory GD, antithyroid drugs over 5 years with positive TRAb. RNA was extracted from PBMCs in TRIzol for both TCR sequencing and RNA sequencing. The diagnosis of Graves' disease was made according to American Thyroid Association guidelines. Patients for the study were recruited at an endocrinology department in Xi'an, China. Each patient gave 8.5 to 9.5 milliliters of peripheral blood, collected in an EDTA anticoagulant tube. Ficoll Paque Plus density gradient separation was used to isolate PBMCs, and no further T cell sorting was performed. RNA quality was checked with an Agilent 2100 Bioanalyzer and agarose gel, and concentration with a NanoDrop 2000.

The receptor was isolated from a female donor with Graves disease. The chain joins TRBV12-3 or TRBV12-4 to TRBJ2-7, and perhaps TRBD1 as D gene, on 5 matching bases. Source: peripheral blood mononuclear cells (PBMCs), taken when the disease was refractory, from a patient treated with antithyroid drugs. The CDR3 region: CASSLRQNEQYF. The nucleotide sequence is given as TGTGCCAGCAGTTTAAGACAGAACGAGCAGTACTTC.